Below, 4 T cell receptor beta chains from the same sample are listed, as sequenced in a study of T-cell reconstitution after alpha-beta-depleted transplantation in children. Unique molecular identifiers were used to barcode this TCRbeta library. TCRdb redid the calling of the PCR reads with MiXCR, one entry per CDR3 protein. The sample contains about 500,000 distinct CDR3 sequences, 32% of which appear only once. The sequencing used PBMCs from the stem cell graft donor, collected from the stem cell graft. Every receptor here comes from a human donor who donated a stem cell graft to a child with aplastic anemia.

This clonotype was observed a handful of times. This chain connects TRBV5-1 to TRBJ2-7; D is uncertain. V was shortened by 5 bases and J by 4 bases, with 10 bases between the two germline ends. This CDR3 is 12 amino acids long. Germline CDR1 SGHRS, CDR2 YFSETQ. Written as DNA, the CDR3 is TGCGCCAGCAGTTACGACGGTTACGAGCAGTACGTC. Its protein is CASSYDGYEQYV.

This sequence joins TRBV11-2 and TRBJ2-3; possible D gene TRBD1, 6 bases. The germline V gene has CDR1 SGHAT and CDR2 FQNNGV. CDR3 length: 15 residues. Trimming shortened V by 5 bases and J by 2 bases, and 14 bases separated the two germline ends. The CDR3 DNA reads TGTGCCAGCAGCCTTCTGACAGGAACCACAGATACGCAGTATTTT. Its translation: CASSLLTGTTDTQYF.

The table lists this clonotype with a few counts. The chain couples TRBV28 to TRBJ2-2; no firm D call. Between the trimmed V and J ends, which lost 5 bases and 4 bases, there was a span of 14 bases. CDR1 and CDR2 from the germline V gene are MDHEN and SYDVKM. This CDR3 has 15 residues. The CDR3 DNA is TGTGCCAGCAGTACCGCCCTTAGTCGCACCGGGGAGCTGTTTTTT. Its protein is CASSTALSRTGELFF.

In its sample, this clonotype was seen a few times. The chain links TRBV30 to TRBJ1-1; weak D call: TRBD1 (5 bases). V lost 3 bases, J lost 0 bases, and 8 bases lay in between. The CDR3 sequence is 13 residues long. Germline assignment: CDR1 GTSNPN and CDR2 SVGIG (reference sequence). CDR3 in DNA: TGTGCCTGGAGCGGGGCTATGAACACTGAAGCTTTCTTT. Its translation is CAWSGAMNTEAFF.